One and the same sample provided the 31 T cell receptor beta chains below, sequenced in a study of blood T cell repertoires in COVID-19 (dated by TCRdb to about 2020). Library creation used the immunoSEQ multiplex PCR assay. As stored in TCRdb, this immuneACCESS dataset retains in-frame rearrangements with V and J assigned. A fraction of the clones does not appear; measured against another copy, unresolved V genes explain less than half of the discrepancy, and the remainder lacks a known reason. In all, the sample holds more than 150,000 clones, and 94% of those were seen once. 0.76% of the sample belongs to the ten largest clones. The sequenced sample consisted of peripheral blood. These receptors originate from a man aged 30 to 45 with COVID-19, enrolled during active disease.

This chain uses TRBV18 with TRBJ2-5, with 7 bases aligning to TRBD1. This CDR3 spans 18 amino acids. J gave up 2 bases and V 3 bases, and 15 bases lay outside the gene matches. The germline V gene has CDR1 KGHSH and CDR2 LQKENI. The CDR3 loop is CASSPRDRRPKDQETQYF. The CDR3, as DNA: TGTGCCAGCTCACCGAGGGACAGACGACCTAAAGATCAAGAGACCCAGTACTTC.

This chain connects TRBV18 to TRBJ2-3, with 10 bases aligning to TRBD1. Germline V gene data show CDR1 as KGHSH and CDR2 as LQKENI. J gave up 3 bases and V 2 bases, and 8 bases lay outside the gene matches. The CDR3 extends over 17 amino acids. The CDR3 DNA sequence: TGTGCCAGCTCACCAGGCGGTGGGACAGGGGTAACAGATACGCAGTATTTT. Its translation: CASSPGGGTGVTDTQYF.

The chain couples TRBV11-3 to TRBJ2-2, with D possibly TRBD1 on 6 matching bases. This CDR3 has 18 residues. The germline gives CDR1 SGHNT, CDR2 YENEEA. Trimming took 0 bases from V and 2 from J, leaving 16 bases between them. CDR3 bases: TGTGCCAGCAGCTTAGAATTAGGAACAGGGTCAAACACCGGGGAGCTGTTTTTT. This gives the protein CASSLELGTGSNTGELFF. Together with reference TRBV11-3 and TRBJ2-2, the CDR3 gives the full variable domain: EAGVVQSPRYKIIEKKQPVAFWCNPISGHNTLYWYLQNLGQGPELLIRYENEEAVDDSQLPKDRFSAERLKGVDSTLKIQPAELGDSAVYLCASSLELGTGSNTGELFFGEGSRLTVL.

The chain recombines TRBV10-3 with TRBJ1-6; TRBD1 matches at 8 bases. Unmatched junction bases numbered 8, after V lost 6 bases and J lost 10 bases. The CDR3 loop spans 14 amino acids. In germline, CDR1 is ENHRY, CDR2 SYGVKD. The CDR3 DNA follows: TGTGCCATCAGCGACAGGGGTTCGAGCTCACCCCTCCACTTT. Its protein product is CAISDRGSSSPLHF.

CDR3 amino acids: CASSGTGNSPLHF. CDR3 DNA sequence: TGTGCCAGCAGCGGGACAGGGAATTCACCCCTCCACTTT. The J gene is TRBJ1-6, the V gene TRBV12-3 or TRBV12-4; 9 bases line up with TRBD1. V lost 6 bases, J lost 7 bases, and 1 base stayed unmatched. The CDR3 covers 13 residues.

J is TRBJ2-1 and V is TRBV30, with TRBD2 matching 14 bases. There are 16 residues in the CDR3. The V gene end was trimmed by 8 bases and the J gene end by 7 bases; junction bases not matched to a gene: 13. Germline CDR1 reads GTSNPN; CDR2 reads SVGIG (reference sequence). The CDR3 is CAGQRTSGGPINEQFF. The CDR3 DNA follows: TGTGCCGGGCAAAGGACTAGCGGGGGGCCGATTAATGAGCAGTTCTTC. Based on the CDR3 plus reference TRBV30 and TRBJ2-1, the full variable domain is SQTIHQWPATLVQPVGSPLSLECTVEGTSNPNLYWYRQAAGRGLQLLFYSVGIGQISSEVPQNLSASRPQDRQFILSSKKLLLSDSGFYLCAGQRTSGGPINEQFFGPGTRLTVL.

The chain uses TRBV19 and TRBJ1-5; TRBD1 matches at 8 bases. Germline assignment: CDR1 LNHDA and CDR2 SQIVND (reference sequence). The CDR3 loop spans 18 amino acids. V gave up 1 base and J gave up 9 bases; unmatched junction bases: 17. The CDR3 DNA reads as TGTGCCAGTAGTATAGGCGTTATTCTGCAGGGGGCCGAAAGGCCCCAGCATTTT. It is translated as CASSIGVILQGAERPQHF.

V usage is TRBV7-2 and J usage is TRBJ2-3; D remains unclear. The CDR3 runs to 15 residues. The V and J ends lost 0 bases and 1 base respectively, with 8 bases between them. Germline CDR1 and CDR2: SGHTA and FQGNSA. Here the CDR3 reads CASSLAFPGTDTQYF. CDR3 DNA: TGTGCCAGCAGCTTAGCTTTCCCGGGCACAGATACGCAGTATTTT. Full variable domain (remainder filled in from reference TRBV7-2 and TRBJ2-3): GAGVSQSPSNKVTEKGKDVELRCDPISGHTALYWYRQSLGQGLEFLIYFQGNSAPDKSGLPSDRFSAERTGGSVSTLTIQRTQQEDSAVYLCASSLAFPGTDTQYFGPGTRLTVL.

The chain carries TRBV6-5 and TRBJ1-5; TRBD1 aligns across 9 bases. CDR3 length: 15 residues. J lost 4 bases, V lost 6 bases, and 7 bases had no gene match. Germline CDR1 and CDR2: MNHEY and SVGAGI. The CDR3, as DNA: TGTGCCAGCAGCCAGACAGGGGGATTGAATCAGCCCCAGCATTTT. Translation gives CASSQTGGLNQPQHF.

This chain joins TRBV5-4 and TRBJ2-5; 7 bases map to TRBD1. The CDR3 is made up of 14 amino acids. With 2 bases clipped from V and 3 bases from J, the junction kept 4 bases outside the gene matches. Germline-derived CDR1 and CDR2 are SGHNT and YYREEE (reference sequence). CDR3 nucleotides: TGTGCCAGCAGCTTCCGGGACAGCAAAGAGACCCAGTACTTC. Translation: CASSFRDSKETQYF.

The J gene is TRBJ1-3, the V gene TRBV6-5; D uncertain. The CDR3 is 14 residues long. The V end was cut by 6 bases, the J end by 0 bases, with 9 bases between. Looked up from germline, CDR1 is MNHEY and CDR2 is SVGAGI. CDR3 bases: TGTGCCAGCAGGACACTTAACTCTGGAAACACCATATATTTT. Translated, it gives CASRTLNSGNTIYF.

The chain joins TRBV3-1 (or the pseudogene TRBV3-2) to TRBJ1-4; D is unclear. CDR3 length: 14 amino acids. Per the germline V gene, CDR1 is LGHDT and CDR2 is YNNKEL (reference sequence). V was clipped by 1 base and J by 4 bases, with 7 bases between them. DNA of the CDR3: TGTGCCAGCAGCCAAGGCCGAGGTAATGAAAAACTGTTTTTT. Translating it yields CASSQGRGNEKLFF.

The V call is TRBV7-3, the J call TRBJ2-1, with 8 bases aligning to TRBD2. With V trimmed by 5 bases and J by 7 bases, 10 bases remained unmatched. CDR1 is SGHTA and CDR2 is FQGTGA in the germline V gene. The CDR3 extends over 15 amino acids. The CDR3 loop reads CASSRAGEMGNEQFF. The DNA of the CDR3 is TGTGCCAGCAGCCGAGCGGGGGAGATGGGGAATGAGCAGTTCTTC.

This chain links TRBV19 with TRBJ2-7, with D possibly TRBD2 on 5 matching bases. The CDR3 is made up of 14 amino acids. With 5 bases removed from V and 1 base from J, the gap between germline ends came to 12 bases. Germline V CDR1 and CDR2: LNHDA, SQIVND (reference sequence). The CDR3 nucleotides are TGTGCCAGTAGTGTCCTCCGGGGTTCCTACGAGCAGTACTTC. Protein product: CASSVLRGSYEQYF.

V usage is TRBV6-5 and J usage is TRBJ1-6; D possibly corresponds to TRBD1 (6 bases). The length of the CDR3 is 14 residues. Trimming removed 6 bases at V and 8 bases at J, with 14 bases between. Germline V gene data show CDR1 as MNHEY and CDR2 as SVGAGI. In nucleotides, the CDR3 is TGTGCCAGCAGAATACAGGGCCGTGATTCACCCCTCCACTTT. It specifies CASRIQGRDSPLHF.

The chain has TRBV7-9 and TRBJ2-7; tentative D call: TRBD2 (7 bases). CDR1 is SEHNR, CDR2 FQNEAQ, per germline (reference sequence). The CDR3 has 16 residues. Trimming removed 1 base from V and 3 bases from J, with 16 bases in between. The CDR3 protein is CASSLVGSGEGYEQYF. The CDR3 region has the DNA TGTGCCAGCAGCTTAGTCGGGTCAGGGGAGGGCTACGAGCAGTACTTC.

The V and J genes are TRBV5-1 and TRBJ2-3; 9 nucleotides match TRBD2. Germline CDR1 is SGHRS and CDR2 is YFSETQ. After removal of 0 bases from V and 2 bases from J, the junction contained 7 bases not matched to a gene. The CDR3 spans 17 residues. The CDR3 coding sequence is TGCGCCAGCAGCTTGGCCAAAGCGGGGGGCTACACAGATACGCAGTATTTT. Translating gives CASSLAKAGGYTDTQYF.

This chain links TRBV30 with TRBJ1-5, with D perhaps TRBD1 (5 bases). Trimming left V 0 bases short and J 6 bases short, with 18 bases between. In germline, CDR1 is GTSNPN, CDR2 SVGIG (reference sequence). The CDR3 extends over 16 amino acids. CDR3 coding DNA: TGTGCCTGGAGTGTACAAAGGCAGGGAAGGGGTCAGCCCCAGCATTTT. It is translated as CAWSVQRQGRGQPQHF.

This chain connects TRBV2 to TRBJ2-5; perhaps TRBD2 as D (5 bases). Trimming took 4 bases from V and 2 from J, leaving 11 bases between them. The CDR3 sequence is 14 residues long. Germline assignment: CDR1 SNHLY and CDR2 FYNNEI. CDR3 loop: CASSVERLQETQYF. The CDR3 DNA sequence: TGTGCCAGCAGTGTAGAGCGGCTTCAAGAGACCCAGTACTTC.

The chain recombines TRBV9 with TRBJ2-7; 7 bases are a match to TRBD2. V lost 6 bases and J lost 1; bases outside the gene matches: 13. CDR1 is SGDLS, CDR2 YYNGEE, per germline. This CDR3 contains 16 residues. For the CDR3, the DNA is TGTGCCAGCAACTCGGGGGGAACGGAAGCGTCCTACGAGCAGTACTTC. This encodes CASNSGGTEASYEQYF.

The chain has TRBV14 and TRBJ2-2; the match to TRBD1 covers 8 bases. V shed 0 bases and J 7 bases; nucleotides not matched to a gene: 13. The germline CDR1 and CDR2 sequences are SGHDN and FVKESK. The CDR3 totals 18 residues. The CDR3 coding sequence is TGTGCCAGCAGCCAAGAATTCACAGCGACAGGGGAGATCGGGGAGCTGTTTTTT. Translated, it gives CASSQEFTATGEIGELFF.

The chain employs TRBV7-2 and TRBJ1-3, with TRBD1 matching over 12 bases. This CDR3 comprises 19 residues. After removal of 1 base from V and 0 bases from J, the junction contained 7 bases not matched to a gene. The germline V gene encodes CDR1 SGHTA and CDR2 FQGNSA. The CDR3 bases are TGTGCCAGCAGCTTAGTAGGGACAGGGGGCTCCCTCTCTGGAAACACCATATATTTT. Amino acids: CASSLVGTGGSLSGNTIYF.

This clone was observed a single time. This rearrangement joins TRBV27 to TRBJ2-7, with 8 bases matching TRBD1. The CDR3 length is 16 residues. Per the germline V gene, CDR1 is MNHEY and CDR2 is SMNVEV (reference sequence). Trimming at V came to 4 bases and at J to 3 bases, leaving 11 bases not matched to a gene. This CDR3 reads CASSSIGTGGFYEQYF. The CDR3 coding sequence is TGTGCCAGCAGTTCGATTGGGACAGGAGGGTTCTACGAGCAGTACTTC.

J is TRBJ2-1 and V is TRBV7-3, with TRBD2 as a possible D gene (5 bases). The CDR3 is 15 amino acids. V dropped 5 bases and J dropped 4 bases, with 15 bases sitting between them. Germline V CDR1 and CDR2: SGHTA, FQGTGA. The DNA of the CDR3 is TGTGCCAGCAGCCCTAAGGTGTCGGGGTACAATGAGCAGTTCTTC. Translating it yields CASSPKVSGYNEQFF.

CDR3 in DNA: TGTGCCAGCAGCCCCCGGGCGGGGGGCGAAGGCTACACCTTC. The encoded protein is CASSPRAGGEGYTF. V is TRBV16 and J is TRBJ1-2, with a weak D call TRBD1 (6 bases). V gave up 4 bases and J gave up 8 bases, with 17 bases separating them. This CDR3 spans 14 amino acids. Germline V gene sequence: CDR1 KGHSY, CDR2 FQNENV.

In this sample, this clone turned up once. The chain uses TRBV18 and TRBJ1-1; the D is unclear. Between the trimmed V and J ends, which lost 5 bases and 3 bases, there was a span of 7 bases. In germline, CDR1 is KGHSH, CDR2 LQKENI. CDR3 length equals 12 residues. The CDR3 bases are TGTGCCAGCTCAGCAGAGGACACTGAAGCTTTCTTT. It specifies CASSAEDTEAFF.

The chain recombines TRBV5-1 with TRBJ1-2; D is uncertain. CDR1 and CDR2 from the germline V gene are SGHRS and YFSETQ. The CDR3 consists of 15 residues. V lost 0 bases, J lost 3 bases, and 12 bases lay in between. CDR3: CASSLEPSLHYGYTF. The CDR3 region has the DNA TGCGCCAGCAGCTTGGAGCCGTCCCTCCACTATGGCTACACCTTC.

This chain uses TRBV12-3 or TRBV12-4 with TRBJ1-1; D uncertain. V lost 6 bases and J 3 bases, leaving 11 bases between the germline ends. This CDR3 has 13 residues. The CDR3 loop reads CASSLKSHTEAFF. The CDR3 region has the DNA TGTGCCAGCAGCCTAAAATCCCACACTGAAGCTTTCTTT.

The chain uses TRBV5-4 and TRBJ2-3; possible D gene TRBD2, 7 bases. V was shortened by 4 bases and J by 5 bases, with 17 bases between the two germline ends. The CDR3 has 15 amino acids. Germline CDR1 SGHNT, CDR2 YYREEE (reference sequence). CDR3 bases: TGTGCCAGCAGCGGAAGTGGGGGGGCAGGAGATACGCAGTATTTT. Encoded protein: CASSGSGGAGDTQYF.

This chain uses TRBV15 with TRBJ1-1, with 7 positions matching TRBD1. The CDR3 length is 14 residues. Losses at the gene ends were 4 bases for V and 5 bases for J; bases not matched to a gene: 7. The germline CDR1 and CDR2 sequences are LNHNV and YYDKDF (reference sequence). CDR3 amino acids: CATSTRWTGTEAFF. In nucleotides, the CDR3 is TGTGCCACCAGCACTCGGTGGACAGGTACTGAAGCTTTCTTT.

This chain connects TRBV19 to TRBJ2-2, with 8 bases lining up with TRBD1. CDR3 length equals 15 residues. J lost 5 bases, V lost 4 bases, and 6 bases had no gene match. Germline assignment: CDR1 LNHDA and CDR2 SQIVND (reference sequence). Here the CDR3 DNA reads TGTGCCAGTAGTACCGGACAGGGAGCAACCGGGGAGCTGTTTTTT. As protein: CASSTGQGATGELFF.